This T cell receptor (beta chain) was recovered during a study of post-analysis software for immune sequencing data. Study summary: Relapsing-remitting, secondary progressive and progressive-relapsing forms of multiple sclerosis all featured among disease courses. Whole-study findings and limits: Normalized Chao1 diversity was significantly reduced in patients versus controls. Controls showed lower frequencies than patients for 4 or 5 TRBV segments, and TRBV5-6, TRBV5-1 and TRBV20-1 were among these. Batch-mates among the samples co-clustered strongly by F measure.

Unique molecular identifiers were carried by the TCR beta cDNA libraries. TCRdb reprocessed the PCR reads via MiXCR and lists one record per CDR3 protein. Among roughly 580,000 distinct CDR3 sequences listed, roughly two fifths were seen once. The ends lost 3 bases at V and 2 bases at J; junction bases unmatched: 7. The germline V gene encodes CDR1 SGHRS and CDR2 YFSETQ. The CDR3 has 16 residues. Remarks on this clonotype: Antigen specificity is unknown.

Sequenced: blood. The rearrangement joins TRBV5-1 to TRBJ1-2, with 10 nucleotides matching TRBD1. This sequence was found in a girl aged 10 to 17 with multiple sclerosis. CDR3 in DNA: TGCGCCAGCAGCTATGACCGACAGGGGGCCAACTATGGCTACACCTTC. Its protein product is CASSYDRQGANYGYTF.